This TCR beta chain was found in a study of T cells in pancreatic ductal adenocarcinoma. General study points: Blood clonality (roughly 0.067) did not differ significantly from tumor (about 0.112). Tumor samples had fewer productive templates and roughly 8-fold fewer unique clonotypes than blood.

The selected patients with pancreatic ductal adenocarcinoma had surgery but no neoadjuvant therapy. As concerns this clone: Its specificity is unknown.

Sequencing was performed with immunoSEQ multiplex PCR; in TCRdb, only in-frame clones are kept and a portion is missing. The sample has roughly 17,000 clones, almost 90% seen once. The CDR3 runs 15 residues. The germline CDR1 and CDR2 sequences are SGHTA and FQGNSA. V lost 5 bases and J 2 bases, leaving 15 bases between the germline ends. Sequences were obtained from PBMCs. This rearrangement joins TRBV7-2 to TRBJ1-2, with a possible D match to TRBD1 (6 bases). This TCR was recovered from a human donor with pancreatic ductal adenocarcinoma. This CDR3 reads CASSPNRDPNYGYTF. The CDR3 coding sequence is TGTGCCAGCAGCCCGAACAGGGACCCAAACTATGGCTACACCTTC.